This T cell receptor (beta chain) was captured by sequencing in a study of blood T cell repertoires in COVID-19. Germline lookup yields CDR1 SGHRS and CDR2 YFSETQ. V shed 0 bases and J shed 7 bases, with 11 bases lying between them. The CDR3 loop spans 14 amino acids. Original processing notes: The authors estimated nucleated cell counts from reference gene primer amplification. The repertoire was sequenced with immunoSEQ multiplex PCR; TCRdb's copy has only in-frame clones and lacks some. That table supplies the V and J calls and clone size; D and trimming were determined from the DNA. The sample lists 100,000 or so clones, approximately 79% occurring once.

This clonotype was obtained from a man between 65 and 79 years old with active or convalescent COVID-19. The specimen sequenced was peripheral blood. This chain links TRBV5-1 with TRBJ1-3; D might be TRBD1 (5 bases). The CDR3 loop reads CASSLDQGRNTIYF. DNA of the CDR3: TGCGCCAGCAGCTTGGATCAGGGTCGGAACACCATATATTTT.